The 23 T cell receptor beta chains in this list originate from one sample, sequenced in a study of T cell changes during pregnancy in multiple sclerosis. Assay used: immunoSEQ multiplex PCR; TCRdb lists only in-frame clones, some missing. This table holds approximately 46,000 clones, 92% found once. The starting material was CD4+ T cells from peripheral blood mononuclear cells, obtained after pregnancy. The receptors derive from a female donor with multiple sclerosis, enrolled in a pregnancy study.

The chain employs TRBV6-6 and TRBJ2-2; weak D call: TRBD1 (5 bases). V was cut by 6 bases and J by 2 bases, with 13 bases left in between. The length of the CDR3 is 15 residues. Germline V gene sequence: CDR1 MNHNY, CDR2 SVGAGI (reference sequence). The CDR3 DNA reads as TGTGCCAGCAGCAAAGACAGACCCAACACCGGGGAGCTGTTTTTT. Amino acid sequence: CASSKDRPNTGELFF.

The V and J genes are TRBV11-2 and TRBJ1-1, with 9 positions matching TRBD1. V was clipped by 4 bases and J by 1 base; unmatched bases: 4. The CDR3 has 15 residues. CDR1 is SGHAT and CDR2 is FQNNGV in the germline V gene. The CDR3 sequence is CASSSYRGRNTEAFF. For the CDR3, the DNA is TGTGCCAGCAGCTCGTACAGGGGGCGGAACACTGAAGCTTTCTTT. Looking up the rest from reference TRBV11-2 and TRBJ1-1 gives the full variable domain: EAGVAQSPRYKIIEKRQSVAFWCNPISGHATLYWYQQILGQGPKLLIQFQNNGVVDDSQLPKDRFSAERLKGVDSTLKIQPAKLEDSAVYLCASSSYRGRNTEAFFGQGTRLTVV.

In its sample, this clone was seen once. This chain connects TRBV9 to TRBJ2-4; possible D gene TRBD2, 6 bases. Trimming left V 2 bases short and J 9 bases short, with 12 bases between. Germline assignment: CDR1 SGDLS and CDR2 YYNGEE. CDR3 size: 13 residues. The CDR3 is CASSVMNGGIQYF. In DNA form, the CDR3 reads TGTGCCAGCAGCGTGATGAACGGGGGCATTCAGTACTTC.

V usage is TRBV6-1 and J usage is TRBJ2-7, with no clear D. The V end lost 8 bases, the J end lost 8 bases, and 13 bases lay between the germline ends. CDR1 is MNHNS and CDR2 is SASEGT in the germline V gene. This CDR3 spans 11 amino acids. CDR3 residues: CASSEELQQYF. The DNA of the CDR3 is TGTGCCAGCTCAGAGGAACTCCAGCAGTACTTC.

This clone was recorded a few times. The J gene is TRBJ1-4, the V gene TRBV7-9, with 9 bases matching TRBD1. CDR1 is SEHNR, CDR2 FQNEAQ, per germline (reference sequence). Trimming at V came to 5 bases and at J to 7 bases, leaving 8 bases not matched to a gene. This CDR3 is built from 15 residues. The CDR3 region is CASSQRGDRAEKLFF. CDR3 in DNA: TGTGCCAGCAGCCAGAGGGGGGACAGGGCTGAAAAACTGTTTTTT.

A single count supports this clone. CDR3 amino acids: CASSPGGQWGYEQYF. CDR3 sequence (DNA): TGCGCCAGCAGCCCCGGAGGTCAATGGGGCTACGAGCAGTACTTC. This chain joins TRBV5-1 and TRBJ2-7, with D possibly matching TRBD2 (5 bases). V lost 4 bases, J lost 3 bases, and 17 bases lay in between. The CDR3 is made up of 15 amino acids. The germline gives CDR1 SGHRS, CDR2 YFSETQ.

In its sample, this clone was seen once. The gene calls are TRBV6-1 and TRBJ2-3; tentative D call: TRBD1 (6 bases). Trimming took 6 bases from V and 7 from J, leaving 17 bases between them. Germline-derived CDR1 and CDR2 are MNHNS and SASEGT. The CDR3 is 14 amino acids. This CDR3 is CASRVGANINTQYF. Here the CDR3 DNA reads TGTGCCAGCAGGGTGGGGGCTAATATAAATACGCAGTATTTT.

The chain carries TRBV18 and TRBJ2-1; 7 bases fit TRBD2. J was trimmed by 5 bases and V by 5 bases; bases with no gene match: 3. This CDR3 has 13 amino acids. Germline CDR1 and CDR2: KGHSH and LQKENI. The CDR3 DNA follows: TGTGCCAGCTCAGAAAGCGGGGACAATGAGCAGTTCTTC. Its translation: CASSESGDNEQFF. The whole variable domain, remainder taken from reference TRBV18 and TRBJ2-1, is NAGVMQNPRHLVRRRGQEARLRCSPMKGHSHVYWYRQLPEEGLKFMVYLQKENIIDESGMPKERFSAEFPKEGPSILRIQQVVRGDSAAYFCASSESGDNEQFFGPGTRLTVL.

This sequence joins TRBV5-5 and TRBJ1-3; D unclear. CDR1 and CDR2 (germline): SGHKS, YYEKEE (reference sequence). V was clipped by 3 bases and J by 3 bases, with 13 bases between them. The CDR3 has 15 residues. The CDR3 region is CASSSVAGSGNTIYF. CDR3 in DNA: TGTGCCAGCAGCTCTGTTGCGGGAAGTGGAAACACCATATATTTT. Together with reference TRBV5-5 and TRBJ1-3, the CDR3 gives the full variable domain: DAGVTQSPTHLIKTRGQQVTLRCSPISGHKSVSWYQQVLGQGPQFIFQYYEKEERGRGNFPDRFSARQFPNYSSELNVNALLLGDSALYLCASSSVAGSGNTIYFGEGSWLTVV.

This chain joins TRBV7-9 and TRBJ2-5; 7 bases fit TRBD1. The CDR3 is 15 residues long. V was pared by 1 base and J by 0 bases, with 2 bases of the junction left unmatched. CDR1 is SEHNR and CDR2 is FQNEAQ in the germline V gene (reference sequence). CDR3 sequence reads: CASSLGDRDQETQYF. The CDR3 DNA reads as TGTGCCAGCAGCTTAGGAGACAGGGACCAAGAGACCCAGTACTTC.

This chain uses TRBV6-5 with TRBJ2-7; 7 bases are shared with TRBD2. The V gene end was trimmed by 4 bases and the J gene end by 2 bases; junction bases not matched to a gene: 8. Germline V gene sequence: CDR1 MNHEY, CDR2 SVGAGI. The CDR3 is 15 amino acids. The CDR3 DNA is TGTGCCAGCAGTTCCCCGGGGGGTAGCGCCTACGAGCAGTACTTC. This codes for CASSSPGGSAYEQYF.

The chain recombines TRBV5-1 with TRBJ2-1; D may be TRBD1 (5 bases). Germline V gene data show CDR1 as SGHRS and CDR2 as YFSETQ. The CDR3 consists of 15 residues. Trimming took 0 bases from V and 5 from J, leaving 12 bases between them. Here the CDR3 reads CASSLAGRQHNEQFF. The CDR3 DNA sequence: TGCGCCAGCAGCTTGGCGGGCCGACAGCACAATGAGCAGTTCTTC.

CDR3 nucleotides: TGTGCCAGCAGTGAAAGGGCGGGTCTGAGTGGCTACACCTTC. Encoded protein: CASSERAGLSGYTF. V gene TRBV6-1 combines with J gene TRBJ1-2, with D hard to call. This CDR3 has 14 amino acids. The V gene's germline CDR1 is MNHNS and CDR2 SASEGT. Trimming pared 2 bases from V and 7 bases from J, leaving 14 bases between.

The chain recombines TRBV25-1 with TRBJ2-4, with D possibly matching TRBD2 (7 bases). This CDR3 has 17 residues. Germline CDR1 is MGHDK and CDR2 is SYGVNS. V gave up 2 bases and J gave up 1 base, with 15 bases separating them. CDR3 in amino acids: CASSELGGGMAKNIQYF. The CDR3 region has the DNA TGTGCCAGCAGTGAACTCGGCGGGGGCATGGCCAAAAACATTCAGTACTTC.

The chain carries TRBV7-8 and TRBJ2-5; TRBD2 matches at 13 bases. Germline CDR1 reads SGHVS; CDR2 reads FQNEAQ. The CDR3 totals 18 residues. J was trimmed by 5 bases and V by 3 bases; bases with no gene match: 12. The CDR3 region is CASSLGGLAGIGGETQYF. Written as DNA, the CDR3 is TGTGCCAGCAGCTTGGGGGGACTAGCGGGAATCGGGGGGGAGACCCAGTACTTC.

This chain joins TRBV5-1 and TRBJ2-5; 10 nucleotides align to TRBD1. Losses at the gene ends were 4 bases for V and 3 bases for J; bases not matched to a gene: 3. The CDR3 is 14 amino acids. Germline CDR1 reads SGHRS; CDR2 reads YFSETQ. The CDR3 DNA reads as TGCGCCAGCAGCACAGGGACAGGGGAAGAGACCCAGTACTTC. Protein: CASSTGTGEETQYF.

The chain joins TRBV21-1 to TRBJ2-7; the D call in the table, TRBD2, was not verified against the DNA. TRBV21-1 is annotated as a pseudogene. The CDR3 has 15 residues. CDR3 in amino acids: CASSKSVGSSYEQYF. DNA of the CDR3: TGTGCCAGCAGCAAGTCTGTCGGGTCCTCCTACGAGCAGTACTTC.

The chain carries TRBV7-8 and TRBJ2-4, with D possibly being TRBD1 (6 bases). The CDR3 consists of 14 residues. V was pared by 3 bases and J by 7 bases, with 13 bases between. Germline CDR1 and CDR2: SGHVS and FQNEAQ. The DNA for the CDR3 is TGTGCCAGCAGCTTGGGGGCCGCCGGGAACATTCAGTACTTC. It is translated as CASSLGAAGNIQYF.

This chain links TRBV2 with TRBJ2-7; a weak D match, TRBD1 (7 bases). This CDR3 contains 13 residues. Looked up from germline, CDR1 is SNHLY and CDR2 is FYNNEI. The ends were cut back, 6 bases at V and 5 bases at J, with 14 bases in the middle. The CDR3 protein is CASRTGVADEQYF. The CDR3 coding sequence is TGTGCCAGCAGAACAGGGGTAGCGGACGAGCAGTACTTC.

This chain joins TRBV6-4 and TRBJ2-1, with D tentatively TRBD1 (7 bases). CDR3 size: 14 residues. With 6 bases removed from V and 9 bases from J, the gap between germline ends came to 18 bases. Per germline, CDR1 MRHNA and CDR2 SNTAGT. Here the CDR3 DNA reads TGTGCCAGCAGAGCGGAGGGGGCGCATGGTGAGCAGTTCTTC. It encodes CASRAEGAHGEQFF.

This clone was seen only once. The CDR3 sequence is CASSRRQTAYNEQFF. CDR3 bases: TGTGCCAGCAGCCGGAGACAGACCGCCTACAATGAGCAGTTCTTC. This chain joins TRBV5-6 and TRBJ2-1; possibly TRBD1 for D (5 bases). Trimming took 4 bases from V and 2 from J, leaving 13 bases between them. CDR1 SGHDT and CDR2 YYEEEE come from the germline V gene. The CDR3 has 15 residues.

The V and J genes are TRBV6-6 and TRBJ2-5; TRBD2 might be the D (6 bases). Germline V CDR1 and CDR2: MNHNY, SVGAGI (reference sequence). V was clipped by 2 bases and J by 5 bases, with 6 bases between them. The CDR3 contains 12 residues. CDR3 DNA: TGTGCCAGCAGTTACGGGGGGGAGACCCAGTACTTC. It encodes CASSYGGETQYF.

The V call is TRBV4-1, the J call TRBJ1-2, with a weak D call TRBD1 (5 bases). Germline CDR1 reads MGHRA; CDR2 reads YSYEKL. Trimming cost V 3 bases and J 6 bases, with 20 bases left between them. The CDR3 has 16 amino acids. As DNA, the CDR3 is TGCGCCAGCAGCCACTGGCCCACCCTAAAGGGGAATGGCTACACCTTC. Translated, it gives CASSHWPTLKGNGYTF.